This TCR beta chain is from a study of response to subunit inactivated influenza vaccine. Overall study findings and caveats: Each seasonal influenza vaccination, the authors suggested, recruits few new T cells.

A few counts support this clonotype. Its antigen is currently unknown. TCRdb re-called the RT-PCR reads through MiXCR, storing one row per CDR3 protein. The table shows about 480,000 distinct CDR3 sequences, with less than 30% occurring only once. The CDR3 length is 11 residues. V lost 7 bases and J lost 9, with 10 bases in between. The genes are TRBV12-3 or TRBV12-4 and TRBJ2-1; no definite D call. This clonotype was sampled from a man aged 45-60 years who received an inactivated influenza vaccine. The sequenced sample was CD4+ T cells sorted from PBMCs, obtained more than 4 days after vaccination. The CDR3 loop reads CASTSLGEQFF. For the CDR3, the DNA is TGTGCCAGCACATCCTTGGGTGAGCAGTTCTTC.